This entry describes one TCR beta chain. The target antigen is unknown. Germline assignment: CDR1 SQVTM and CDR2 ANQGSEA. The CDR3 is 12 amino acids. The V and J ends lost 2 bases and 4 bases respectively, with 8 bases between them. The study drew all its donors from Caucasian adults living in Nashville, Tennessee. CD8 memory combined CD45RO+ cells with CCR7-negative CD45RA+ TemRA cells. This record comes from a study of shared clonotypes between healthy human individuals. Study-level findings and limits: When compared with the clonotypes that were shared by all four sorted-subset donors, the non-shared clonotypes turned out to have lower generation probabilities.

Clones were read by immunoSEQ multiplex PCR, and TCRdb kept only the in-frame ones, dropping some. The sample lists around 120,000 clones, approximately 70% occurring once. This sequence was found in a woman younger than 45 in good health. The chain links TRBV29-1 to TRBJ1-1; D may be TRBD1 (5 bases). The sample comprised memory CD8+ T cells sorted from blood. Subset indicated: CD45RO+ cells pooled with CCR7-negative TemRA cells. The CDR3, as DNA: TGCAGCGTTGAAACGGGGACCACTGAAGCTTTCTTT. Translation: CSVETGTTEAFF.